A single sample gave rise to the 22 T cell receptor beta chains below, sequenced in a study of molecular identifiers for immune sequencing clone quantification. TCRdb called the PCR reads again in MiXCR, with one record for every CDR3 protein. The table lists over 50,000 distinct CDR3 sequences, just over 35% of them singletons. The sample consisted of naive CD8+ T cells from blood, with Jurkat cell RNA spiked in. Subset reported: FACS-sorted CD8+CD4-CCR7+CD45RA+ naive T cells. These receptors all stem from a human donor in good health. Some libraries in this study had Jurkat cell RNA spiked in.

In this sample, this clonotype turned up a few times. The CDR3 nucleotides are TGCGCCAGCAGCCGCTCCCTAGCGTCCCCGGTTGAGACCCAGTACTTC. Translated, it gives CASSRSLASPVETQYF. The rearrangement joins TRBV4-1 to TRBJ2-5, with TRBD2 as a possible D gene (6 bases). The CDR3 contains 16 residues. The V gene lost 4 bases and the J gene lost 5 bases, with 20 bases spanning the gap. CDR1 and CDR2 from the germline V gene are MGHRA and YSYEKL.

A word on this clonotype: Since no conserved phenylalanine or tryptophan closes the CDR3, a read error is the likely cause. This chain uses TRBV12-3 or TRBV12-4 with TRBJ1-1; D is uncertain. There are 10 residues in the CDR3. With 1 base removed from V and 8 bases from J, the gap between germline ends came to 2 bases. CDR3 residues: CASSLGEAFS. The CDR3 nucleotides are TGTGCCAGCAGTTTAGGAGAAGCTTTCTCT.

This chain uses TRBV11-2 with TRBJ2-1; D is undetermined. CDR1 and CDR2 from the germline V gene are SGHAT and FQNNGV. This CDR3 spans 17 amino acids. Trimming removed 3 bases at V and 0 bases at J, with 15 bases between. CDR3 DNA sequence: TGTGCCAGCAGCTTTTTTACTCGGATTAGCTCCTACAATGAGCAGTTCTTC. This gives the protein CASSFFTRISSYNEQFF. Supplemented by reference TRBV11-2 and TRBJ2-1, the full variable domain reads EAGVAQSPRYKIIEKRQSVAFWCNPISGHATLYWYQQILGQGPKLLIQFQNNGVVDDSQLPKDRFSAERLKGVDSTLKIQPAKLEDSAVYLCASSFFTRISSYNEQFFGPGTRLTVL.

This chain links TRBV14 with TRBJ2-1, with TRBD2 matching 12 bases. V trimming: 4 bases; J trimming: 7 bases; junction bases outside the gene matches: 5. The V gene's germline CDR1 is SGHDN and CDR2 FVKESK. This CDR3 is 15 amino acids long. The CDR3 loop reads CASSPTSGRWNEQFF. CDR3 sequence (DNA): TGTGCCAGCAGCCCCACTAGCGGGAGGTGGAATGAGCAGTTCTTC.

For the CDR3, the DNA is TGTGCCAGCACATTTCCGGAGGGCCAGTGCACAGATACGCAGTATTTT. Residues: CASTFPEGQCTDTQYF. This rearrangement joins TRBV27 to TRBJ2-3, with D possibly being TRBD2 (6 bases). Looked up from germline, CDR1 is MNHEY and CDR2 is SMNVEV (reference sequence). This CDR3 comprises 16 residues. V gave up 7 bases and J gave up 1 base, with 18 bases separating them.

This clonotype has at least ten counts. The chain combines TRBV25-1 with TRBJ2-3; D assignment may be TRBD1 or TRBD2 (6 bases each). V lost 1 base to trimming and J lost 3 bases, with 14 bases between them. The CDR3 has 16 residues. CDR1 MGHDK and CDR2 SYGVNS come from the germline V gene. The CDR3: CASSESFGGPTDTQYF. Here the CDR3 DNA reads TGTGCCAGCAGTGAATCGTTCGGGGGCCCAACAGATACGCAGTATTTT.

The chain employs TRBV5-6 and TRBJ1-2, with TRBD1 matching 10 bases. Germline V gene lookup returns CDR1 SGHDT and CDR2 YYEEEE. The V gene end was trimmed by 4 bases and the J gene end by 4 bases; junction bases not matched to a gene: 7. This CDR3 contains 15 residues. The CDR3 bases are TGTGCCAGCAGCATTGGGACAGGGGATGGCTATGGCTACACCTTC. It encodes CASSIGTGDGYGYTF. Using reference TRBV5-6 and TRBJ1-2 for the parts outside the CDR3, the full variable domain is DAGVTQSPTHLIKTRGQQVTLRCSPKSGHDTVSWYQQALGQGPQFIFQYYEEEERQRGNFPDRFSGHQFPNYSSELNVNALLLGDSALYLCASSIGTGDGYGYTFGSGTRLTVV.

This clonotype has only a few counts. This may stem from a read error, because a much larger clone lies one nucleotide away. This sequence joins TRBV29-1 and TRBJ2-2; 8 bases agree with TRBD1. CDR1 and CDR2 (germline): SQVTM, ANQGSEA. The CDR3 spans 17 residues. CDR3 bases: TGCAGCGTTGAGACTCCCTCCTGGACAGGGTATCCCGGGGAGCTGATTTTT. Residues: CSVETPSWTGYPGELIF.

This clonotype showed up just a few times. No DNA is shown, since the ends of the CDR3 on it are uncertain; the CDR3 is the one TCRdb lists. J is TRBJ2-7 and V is TRBV28. The CDR3 comprises 17 residues, both ends counted. Germline-derived CDR1 and CDR2 are MDHEN and SYDVKM. This chain's CDR3 is CASSILVGQTNAYEQYF.

The table lists this clonotype with many counts. The rearrangement joins TRBV12-3 or TRBV12-4 to TRBJ2-5; the D is unclear. The CDR3 length is 15 residues. With 3 bases removed from V and 2 bases from J, the gap between germline ends came to 13 bases. The CDR3 DNA sequence: TGTGCCAGCAGTTTTTGGGCGGCACGACAAGAGACCCAGTACTTC. This encodes CASSFWAARQETQYF.

Remarks on this clonotype: A read error may produce the germline difference seen at one junction end. CDR3 protein: CGARERRGSTDTQYF. The CDR3 DNA reads as TGCGGTGCTAGAGAAAGGCGGGGTAGCACAGATACGCAGTATTTT. The rearrangement links TRBV20-1 to TRBJ2-3, with D possibly TRBD2 on 6 matching bases. This CDR3 comprises 15 residues. From germline, CDR1 is DFQATT and CDR2 SNEGSKA (reference sequence).

This clonotype was observed a few times. The chain has TRBV27 and TRBJ2-1; no definite D call. CDR1 and CDR2 (germline): MNHEY, SMNVEV (reference sequence). V was cut by 6 bases and J by 0 bases, with 12 bases left in between. CDR3 length: 15 residues. The CDR3 DNA follows: TGTGCCAGCAGGCGGAGTTGGAGCTCCTACAATGAGCAGTTCTTC. It encodes CASRRSWSSYNEQFF.

This clonotype has a count of ten or more. The rearrangement links TRBV28 to TRBJ1-5; possible D gene TRBD1, 5 bases. This CDR3 is built from 12 residues. Germline-derived CDR1 and CDR2 are MDHEN and SYDVKM. Trimming removed 9 bases at V and 12 bases at J, with 18 bases between. CDR3 nucleotide sequence: TGTGCCAGTAGGGACTTCCGAACCCACCAGCATTTT. This sequence encodes CASRDFRTHQHF.

The V gene is TRBV28, the J gene TRBJ2-1; D perhaps matches TRBD2 (5 bases). Germline CDR1 reads MDHEN; CDR2 reads SYDVKM. CDR3 size: 12 residues. V dropped 4 bases and J dropped 10 bases, with 11 bases sitting between them. CDR3 residues: CASSSLVLEQFF. Written as DNA, the CDR3 is TGTGCCAGCAGTTCACTAGTTTTGGAGCAGTTCTTC.

The rearrangement joins TRBV12-3 or TRBV12-4 to TRBJ1-2; D possibly corresponds to TRBD1 (6 bases). The length of the CDR3 is 11 residues. Trimming took 8 bases from V and 6 from J, leaving 10 bases between them. The CDR3 region has the DNA TGTGCCAGCTGCCAGGGGAATGGCTACACCTTC. The encoded protein is CASCQGNGYTF.

This sequence joins TRBV2 and TRBJ2-5; D uncertain. This CDR3 spans 13 amino acids. Germline assignment: CDR1 SNHLY and CDR2 FYNNEI. Trimming removed 4 bases from V and 5 bases from J, with 11 bases in between. CDR3 sequence (DNA): TGTGCCAGCAGTGGGGCCCGGGTGGAGACCCAGTACTTC. Encoded protein: CASSGARVETQYF.

This sequence joins TRBV24-1 and TRBJ1-5, with D perhaps TRBD1 (5 bases). Trimming left V 4 bases short and J 2 bases short, with 5 bases between. Germline V gives CDR1 KGHDR, CDR2 SFDVKD. The CDR3 length is 13 residues. This CDR3 reads CATSEGGNQPQHF. The DNA of the CDR3 is TGTGCCACCAGTGAAGGGGGCAATCAGCCCCAGCATTTT.

J is TRBJ2-1 and V is TRBV4-1; unclear D gene. This CDR3 comprises 12 residues. Trimming cost V 1 base and J 9 bases, with 7 bases left between them. From germline, CDR1 is MGHRA and CDR2 YSYEKL. CDR3: CASSQVLGEQFF. DNA of the CDR3: TGCGCCAGCAGCCAAGTGTTGGGTGAGCAGTTCTTC.

The rearrangement uses TRBV6-2 or TRBV6-3 and TRBJ2-1; D is unclear. Per the germline V gene, CDR1 is MNHEY and CDR2 is SVGEGT. The V and J ends lost 8 bases and 8 bases respectively, with 10 bases between them. This CDR3 spans 11 amino acids. The CDR3 sequence is CASGWGHEQFF. CDR3 nucleotide sequence: TGTGCCAGCGGTTGGGGTCATGAGCAGTTCTTC.

This clonotype was observed a handful of times. CDR3 bases: TGTGCCAGCAGCTTAGGAGTAGGGGAAGGGTCAAACATTCAGTACTTC. Amino acids: CASSLGVGEGSNIQYF. The genes are TRBV11-2 and TRBJ2-4; D possibly corresponds to TRBD1 (5 bases). The V end lost 1 base, the J end lost 6 bases, and 16 bases lay between the germline ends. The CDR3 length is 16 residues. Germline V gives CDR1 SGHAT, CDR2 FQNNGV.

This rearrangement joins TRBV12-3 or TRBV12-4 to TRBJ2-4; D assignment may be TRBD1 or TRBD2 (5 bases each). Trimming left V 2 bases short and J 1 base short, with 6 bases between. The CDR3 extends over 14 amino acids. CDR3 nucleotides: TGTGCCAGCAGTTTATGGGGGGCCAAAAACATTCAGTACTTC. Protein product: CASSLWGAKNIQYF.

The chain carries TRBV7-3 and TRBJ2-7, with D possibly TRBD1 on 6 matching bases. Germline V gene sequence: CDR1 SGHTA, CDR2 FQGTGA. V lost 2 bases and J lost 3, with 14 bases in between. This CDR3 has 15 amino acids. The CDR3: CASSLGTTGNYEQYF. The CDR3 DNA reads TGTGCCAGCAGCTTAGGGACCACAGGGAACTACGAGCAGTACTTC.